The entry that follows covers one T cell receptor beta chain sequence. What it binds is unknown. Assay used: immunoSEQ multiplex PCR; TCRdb lists only in-frame clones, some missing. The data show around 89,000 clones, approximately 90% seen once. The data are from a study of T cell responses to AZD1222 COVID-19 vaccine. Study context: Combined were second doses at about 4 or about 12 weeks.

Study conclusions and caveats: Sampling that yielded the repertoires occurred only after the peak T cell response.

The V and J ends lost 1 base and 4 bases, in that order; junction bases with no gene match: 7. The CDR3 contains 16 residues. Germline loops: CDR1 SEHNR, CDR2 FQNEAQ (reference sequence). This sequence joins TRBV7-9 and TRBJ2-3, with 8 bases lining up with TRBD2. The TCR comes from an adult in good health. The specimen comprised peripheral blood, sampled on day 0 of AZD1222 vaccination. The CDR3: CASSLVSGSGADTQYF. In nucleotides, the CDR3 is TGTGCCAGCAGCTTAGTAAGTGGTAGCGGGGCAGATACGCAGTATTTT.